These 23 T cell receptor beta chains were sequenced from one sample in a study of CD8+ T cells in alopecia areata. Extracted from the samples, RNA was reverse transcribed into cDNA to serve as the sequencing template. Generated by immunoSEQ multiplex PCR, the TCRdb table keeps only in-frame clones and is missing some. Seen here are fewer than 250,000 clones, 60% to 70% observed once, and the top ten hold approximately 0.63%. Stated treatment: oral pan-JAK inhibitor, 5-10 mg twice daily. Sequences were derived from CD4+ T cells sorted from blood, sampled at week 4, from a patient treated with tofacitinib. The source is a human donor with alopecia areata.

The chain combines TRBV29-1 with TRBJ2-2, with a weak D call TRBD1 (6 bases). CDR3 length equals 14 residues. Germline CDR1 is SQVTM and CDR2 is ANQGSEA. V lost 4 bases, J lost 5 bases, and 14 bases lay in between. CDR3 nucleotides: TGCAGCGTTGTTGGGGGCGTAAGGACCGGGGAGCTGTTTTTT. Protein sequence: CSVVGGVRTGELFF.

The rearrangement uses TRBV5-1 and TRBJ2-1; D gene ambiguous. This CDR3 is 15 amino acids long. Trimming took off 0 bases at V and 0 bases at J, with 7 bases between the two ends. Germline CDR1 reads SGHRS; CDR2 reads YFSETQ. The CDR3 reads CASSLDPVSYNEQFF. The CDR3 DNA is TGCGCCAGCAGCTTGGACCCGGTCTCCTACAATGAGCAGTTCTTC.

This chain joins TRBV6-5 and TRBJ2-7, with D possibly matching TRBD2 (6 bases). Trimming took 2 bases from V and 6 from J, leaving 11 bases between them. The CDR3 loop spans 13 amino acids. Germline-derived CDR1 and CDR2 are MNHEY and SVGAGI. The CDR3: CASSYGAGFEQYF. In nucleotides, the CDR3 is TGTGCCAGCAGTTACGGGGCGGGATTCGAGCAGTACTTC.

V and J are TRBV4-1 and TRBJ1-2; D ambiguous. V was clipped by 4 bases and J by 0 bases, with 15 bases between them. Per germline, CDR1 MGHRA and CDR2 YSYEKL. The CDR3 runs to 16 residues. This CDR3 is CASSPRADPTNYGYTF. CDR3 nucleotide sequence: TGCGCCAGCAGCCCCCGGGCCGACCCAACTAACTATGGCTACACCTTC.

V gene TRBV6-6 combines with J gene TRBJ2-2; D unresolved. The germline V gene has CDR1 MNHNY and CDR2 SVGAGI (reference sequence). V dropped 6 bases and J dropped 5 bases, with 10 bases sitting between them. The CDR3 length is 13 residues. CDR3 protein: CASRGQVTGELFF. As DNA, the CDR3 is TGTGCCAGCAGGGGCCAGGTGACCGGGGAGCTGTTTTTT.

The chain uses TRBV29-1 and TRBJ2-1; no clear D gene. The CDR3 has 11 amino acids. Germline assignment: CDR1 SQVTM and CDR2 ANQGSEA. The V end lost 6 bases, the J end lost 3 bases, and 6 bases lay between the germline ends. CDR3 sequence: CSVADYNEQFF. DNA of the CDR3: TGCAGCGTCGCGGACTACAATGAGCAGTTCTTC.

The chain couples TRBV7-9 to TRBJ1-2; possible D gene TRBD1, 6 bases. Trimming removed 2 bases at V and 8 bases at J, with 12 bases between. The CDR3 runs to 13 residues. Germline CDR1 reads SEHNR; CDR2 reads FQNEAQ (reference sequence). The CDR3 nucleotides are TGTGCCAGCAGCTTACCCAGGGGCTCGGGCTACACCTTC. Translating it yields CASSLPRGSGYTF.

The J gene is TRBJ2-1, the V gene TRBV28; 9 nucleotides match TRBD1. Germline CDR1 is MDHEN and CDR2 is SYDVKM. V was clipped by 8 bases and J by 7 bases; unmatched bases: 9. The CDR3 has 14 amino acids. CDR3 nucleotide sequence: TGTGCCAGCTTATACAGGGGGCGCAGGAATGAGCAGTTCTTC. Amino acid sequence: CASLYRGRRNEQFF.

The CDR3 DNA is TGCGCCAGCAGCTGGCAGGACAACTATGGCTACACCTTC. This translates into CASSWQDNYGYTF. The V and J genes are TRBV5-1 and TRBJ1-2, with D hard to call. This CDR3 has 13 amino acids. The V and J ends lost 3 bases and 2 bases respectively, with 8 bases between them. CDR1 SGHRS and CDR2 YFSETQ come from the germline V gene. The complete variable domain, with remaining parts taken from reference TRBV5-1 and TRBJ1-2, reads KAGVTQTPRYLIKTRGQQVTLSCSPISGHRSVSWYQQTPGQGLQFLFEYFSETQRNKGNFPGRFSGRQFSNSRSEMNVSTLELGDSALYLCASSWQDNYGYTFGSGTRLTVV.

The rearrangement joins TRBV4-3 to TRBJ2-2; TRBD2 might be the D (6 bases). The CDR3 length is 14 residues. The V end was cut by 1 base, the J end by 5 bases, with 8 bases between. Looked up from germline, CDR1 is LGHNA and CDR2 is YSLEER. The CDR3 DNA follows: TGCGCCAGCAGCCAAGGGGGGGTTACCGGGGAGCTGTTTTTT. It codes for CASSQGGVTGELFF.

This chain joins TRBV7-2 and TRBJ2-7; D is perhaps TRBD2 (5 bases). Trimming left V 3 bases short and J 5 bases short, with 17 bases between. This CDR3 is 15 amino acids long. Germline-derived CDR1 and CDR2 are SGHTA and FQGNSA. For the CDR3, the DNA is TGTGCCAGCAGCTTTCGGAGCACTAACGGGGACGAGCAGTACTTC. Translated, it gives CASSFRSTNGDEQYF.

The chain is built from TRBV30 and TRBJ1-3; no definite D call. V lost 4 bases and J 4 bases, leaving 8 bases between the germline ends. This CDR3 is 12 amino acids long. Germline values: CDR1 GTSNPN, CDR2 SVGIG (reference sequence). CDR3 nucleotides: TGTGCCTGGATGGACCGCGGAAACACCATATATTTT. Translated, it gives CAWMDRGNTIYF. The variable domain in full, with the rest retrieved from reference TRBV30 and TRBJ1-3, is SQTIHQWPATLVQPVGSPLSLECTVEGTSNPNLYWYRQAAGRGLQLLFYSVGIGQISSEVPQNLSASRPQDRQFILSSKKLLLSDSGFYLCAWMDRGNTIYFGEGSWLTVV.

The chain carries TRBV5-1 and TRBJ1-5; D gene uncertain. The CDR3 contains 14 residues. The germline V and J ends were trimmed by 1 base and 4 bases, with 9 bases remaining between them. Germline CDR1 SGHRS, CDR2 YFSETQ. CDR3 region: CASSLSPENQPQHF. The CDR3 DNA sequence: TGCGCCAGCAGCTTGTCTCCAGAGAATCAGCCCCAGCATTTT.

This chain connects TRBV15 to TRBJ2-7; D not certain. Deletions cut 2 bases from V and 0 bases from J, with 8 bases between. The germline CDR1 and CDR2 sequences are LNHNV and YYDKDF (reference sequence). The CDR3 contains 14 residues. As DNA, the CDR3 is TGTGCCACCAGCAGACGGACGGACTCCTACGAGCAGTACTTC. It yields the protein CATSRRTDSYEQYF.

The chain employs TRBV6-4 and TRBJ2-3; TRBD1 agrees at 9 bases. This CDR3 comprises 14 residues. J lost 3 bases, V lost 6 bases, and 4 bases had no gene match. Per germline, CDR1 MRHNA and CDR2 SNTAGT. The CDR3 DNA reads as TGTGCCAGCAGCGGGACAGGGACAACAGATACGCAGTATTTT. Protein product: CASSGTGTTDTQYF.

The gene calls are TRBV29-1 and TRBJ2-7, with TRBD1 matching over 10 bases. Germline V gene sequence: CDR1 SQVTM, CDR2 ANQGSEA. The CDR3 sequence is 14 residues long. V lost 7 bases to trimming and J lost 1 base; unmatched junction nucleotides: 7. The CDR3 reads CSARRDRGSYEQYF. The CDR3 nucleotides are TGCAGCGCCCGAAGGGACAGGGGATCCTACGAGCAGTACTTC.

The rearrangement links TRBV11-1 to TRBJ2-7; 7 nucleotides align to TRBD1. The CDR3 covers 14 residues. V gave up 8 bases and J gave up 1 base; unmatched junction bases: 8. Germline loops: CDR1 SGHAT, CDR2 FQDESV (reference sequence). CDR3 DNA: TGTGCCAGCGGATCCGACAGGGATTCCTACGAGCAGTACTTC. The encoded protein is CASGSDRDSYEQYF.

This clone has a handful of counts. The chain employs TRBV2 and TRBJ2-7; D ambiguous. V was trimmed by 3 bases and J by 2 bases, leaving 2 bases between them. Germline lookup yields CDR1 SNHLY and CDR2 FYNNEI. The CDR3 contains 11 residues. CDR3 protein: CASSETYEQYF. CDR3 bases: TGTGCCAGCAGTGAGACCTACGAGCAGTACTTC.

The chain combines TRBV25-1 with TRBJ1-3; D call uncertain. The germline CDR1 and CDR2 sequences are MGHDK and SYGVNS. Trimming stripped 0 bases from V and 1 base from J, with 10 bases between. The CDR3 runs to 16 residues. In DNA, the CDR3 is TGTGCCAGCAGTGAATACCACCAAATTTCTGGAAACACCATATATTTT. It specifies CASSEYHQISGNTIYF.

The chain recombines TRBV4-3 with TRBJ2-4, with unresolved D. Germline CDR1 is LGHNA and CDR2 is YSLEER. The CDR3 has 16 amino acids. Trimming left V 0 bases short and J 4 bases short, with 13 bases between. For the CDR3, the DNA is TGCGCCAGCAGCCAAGATGCCCCAGTCGGTAAAAACATTCAGTACTTC. It encodes CASSQDAPVGKNIQYF.

This clone was seen only a few times. One end of the junction varies from germline; a read error may be responsible. The genes are TRBV7-7 and TRBJ2-1; 11 bases match TRBD2. Per germline, CDR1 SSHAT and CDR2 FNYEAQ (reference sequence). The CDR3 runs 15 residues. The DNA for the CDR3 is TGTGCTAGCAGCCCTAGACTAGCGGGAATATATGAGCAGTTCTTC. Translation: CASSPRLAGIYEQFF. The variable domain in full, completed from reference TRBV7-7 and TRBJ2-1, reads GAGVSQSPRYKVTKRGQDVTLRCDPISSHATLYWYQQALGQGPEFLTYFNYEAQPDKSGLPSDRFSAERPEGSISTLTIQRTEQRDSAMYRCASSPRLAGIYEQFFGPGTRLTVL.

On this clone itself: This sample also contains other DNA sequences that code for the same CDR3. The gene calls are TRBV30 and TRBJ2-5; TRBD2 aligns across 8 bases. Looked up from germline, CDR1 is GTSNPN and CDR2 is SVGIG (reference sequence). V lost 4 bases, J lost 4 bases, and 8 bases stayed unmatched. The CDR3 is 14 amino acids. The CDR3, as DNA: TGTGCCTGGACTCCCTGGGGACTAGGAGAGACCCAGTACTTC. It yields the protein CAWTPWGLGETQYF.

This chain connects TRBV29-1 to TRBJ1-5, with 11 bases that match TRBD1. Germline lookup yields CDR1 SQVTM and CDR2 ANQGSEA. Losses at the gene ends were 5 bases for V and 7 bases for J; bases not matched to a gene: 7. The CDR3 runs to 14 residues. Written as DNA, the CDR3 is TGCAGCGTTAGGACAGGGGGCTTGGGGCAGCCCCAGCATTTT. Amino acid sequence: CSVRTGGLGQPQHF.